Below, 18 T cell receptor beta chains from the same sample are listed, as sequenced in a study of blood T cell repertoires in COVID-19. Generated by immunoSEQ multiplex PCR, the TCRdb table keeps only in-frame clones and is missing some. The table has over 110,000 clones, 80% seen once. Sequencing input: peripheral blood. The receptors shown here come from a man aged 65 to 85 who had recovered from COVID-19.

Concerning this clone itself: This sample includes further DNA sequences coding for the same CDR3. CDR3: CASTRQGYGANVLTF. The CDR3 region has the DNA TGTGCCAGTACCCGACAGGGTTATGGGGCCAACGTCCTGACTTTC. The chain employs TRBV19 and TRBJ2-6; 7 bases map to TRBD1. The CDR3 loop spans 15 amino acids. V shed 7 bases and J 3 bases; nucleotides not matched to a gene: 6. Germline lookup yields CDR1 LNHDA and CDR2 SQIVND (reference sequence).

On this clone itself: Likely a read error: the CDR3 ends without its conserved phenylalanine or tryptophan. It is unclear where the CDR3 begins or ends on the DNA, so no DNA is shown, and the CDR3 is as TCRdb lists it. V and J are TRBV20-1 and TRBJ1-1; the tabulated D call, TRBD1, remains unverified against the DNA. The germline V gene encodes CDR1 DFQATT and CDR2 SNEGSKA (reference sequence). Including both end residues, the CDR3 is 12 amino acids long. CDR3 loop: CSASSQGQTTLL.

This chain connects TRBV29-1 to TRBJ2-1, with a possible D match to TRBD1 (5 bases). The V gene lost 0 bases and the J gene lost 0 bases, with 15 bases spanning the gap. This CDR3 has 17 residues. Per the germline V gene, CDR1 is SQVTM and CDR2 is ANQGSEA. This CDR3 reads CSVEDRVFGSSYNEQFF. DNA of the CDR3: TGCAGCGTTGAAGACAGGGTATTCGGCAGCTCCTACAATGAGCAGTTCTTC.

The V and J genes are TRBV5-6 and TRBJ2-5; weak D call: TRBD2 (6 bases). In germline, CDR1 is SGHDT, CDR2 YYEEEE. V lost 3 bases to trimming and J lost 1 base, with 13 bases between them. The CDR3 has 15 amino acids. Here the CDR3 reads CASSSRDSSQETQYF. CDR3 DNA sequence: TGTGCCAGCAGCTCACGGGACTCCTCCCAAGAGACCCAGTACTTC. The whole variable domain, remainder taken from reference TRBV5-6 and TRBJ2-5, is DAGVTQSPTHLIKTRGQQVTLRCSPKSGHDTVSWYQQALGQGPQFIFQYYEEEERQRGNFPDRFSGHQFPNYSSELNVNALLLGDSALYLCASSSRDSSQETQYFGPGTRLLVL.

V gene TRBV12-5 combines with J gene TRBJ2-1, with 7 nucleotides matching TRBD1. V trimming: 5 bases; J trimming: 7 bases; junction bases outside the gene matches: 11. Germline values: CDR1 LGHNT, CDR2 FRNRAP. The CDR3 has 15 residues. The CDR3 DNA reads TGTGCTAGTGGTGCTGGGGAGACAGGGTCTAATGAGCAGTTCTTC. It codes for CASGAGETGSNEQFF.

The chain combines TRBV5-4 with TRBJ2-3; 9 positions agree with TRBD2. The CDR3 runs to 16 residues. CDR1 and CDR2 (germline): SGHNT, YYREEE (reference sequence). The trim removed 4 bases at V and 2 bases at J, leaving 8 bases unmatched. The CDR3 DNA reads TGTGCCAGCAGCCCCGGGCTAGCGGGGCTCACAGATACGCAGTATTTT. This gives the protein CASSPGLAGLTDTQYF.

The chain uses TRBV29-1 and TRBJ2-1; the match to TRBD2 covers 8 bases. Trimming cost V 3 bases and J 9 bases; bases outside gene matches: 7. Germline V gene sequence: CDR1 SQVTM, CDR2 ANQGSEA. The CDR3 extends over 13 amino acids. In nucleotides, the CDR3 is TGCAGCGTTGAGCGCGGGAGGAAAGGTGAGCAGTTCTTC. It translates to CSVERGRKGEQFF.

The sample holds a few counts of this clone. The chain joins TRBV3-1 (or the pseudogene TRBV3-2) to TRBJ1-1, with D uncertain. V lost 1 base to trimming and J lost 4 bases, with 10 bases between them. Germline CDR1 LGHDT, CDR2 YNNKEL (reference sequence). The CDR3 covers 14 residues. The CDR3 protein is CASSQALRSTEAFF. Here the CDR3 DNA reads TGTGCCAGCAGCCAAGCTTTGAGGTCCACTGAAGCTTTCTTT.

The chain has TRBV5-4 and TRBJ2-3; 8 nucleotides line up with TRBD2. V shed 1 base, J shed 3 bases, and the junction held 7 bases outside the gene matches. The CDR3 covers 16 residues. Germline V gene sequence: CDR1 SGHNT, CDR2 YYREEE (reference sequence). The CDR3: CASSLSTGGPTDTQYF. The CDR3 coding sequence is TGTGCCAGCAGCTTGTCGACGGGAGGGCCTACAGATACGCAGTATTTT.

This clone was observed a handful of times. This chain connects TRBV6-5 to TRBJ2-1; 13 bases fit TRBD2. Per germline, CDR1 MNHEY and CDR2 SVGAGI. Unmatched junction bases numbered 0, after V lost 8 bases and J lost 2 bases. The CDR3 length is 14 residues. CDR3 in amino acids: CASGTSGAYNEQFF. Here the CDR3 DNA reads TGTGCCAGCGGGACTAGCGGGGCCTACAATGAGCAGTTCTTC.

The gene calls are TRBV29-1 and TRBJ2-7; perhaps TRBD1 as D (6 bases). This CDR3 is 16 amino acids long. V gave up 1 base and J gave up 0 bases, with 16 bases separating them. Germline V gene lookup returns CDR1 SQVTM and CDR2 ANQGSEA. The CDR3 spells CSVEGDHRDSSYEQYF. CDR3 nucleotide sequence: TGCAGCGTTGAAGGCGACCACAGGGATAGCTCCTACGAGCAGTACTTC.

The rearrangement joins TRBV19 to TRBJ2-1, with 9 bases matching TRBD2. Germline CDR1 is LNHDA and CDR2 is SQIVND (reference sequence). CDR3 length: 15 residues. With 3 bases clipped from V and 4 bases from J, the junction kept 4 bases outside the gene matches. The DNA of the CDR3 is TGTGCCAGTAGTATGACTAGCGGTTCGTACAATGAGCAGTTCTTC. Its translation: CASSMTSGSYNEQFF.

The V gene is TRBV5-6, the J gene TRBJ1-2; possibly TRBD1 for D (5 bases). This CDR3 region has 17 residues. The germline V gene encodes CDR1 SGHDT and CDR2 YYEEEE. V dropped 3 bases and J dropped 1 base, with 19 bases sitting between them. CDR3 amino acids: CASSSEGRQGNNYGYTF. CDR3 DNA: TGTGCCAGCAGCTCGGAAGGGCGGCAGGGCAATAACTATGGCTACACCTTC.

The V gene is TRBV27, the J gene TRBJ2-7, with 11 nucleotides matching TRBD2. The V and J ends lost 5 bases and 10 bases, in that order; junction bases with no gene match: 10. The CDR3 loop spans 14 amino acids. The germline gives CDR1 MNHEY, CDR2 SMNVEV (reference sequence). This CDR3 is CASSLPGLAAPQYF. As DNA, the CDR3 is TGTGCCAGCAGTCTACCGGGACTAGCGGCCCCCCAGTACTTC.

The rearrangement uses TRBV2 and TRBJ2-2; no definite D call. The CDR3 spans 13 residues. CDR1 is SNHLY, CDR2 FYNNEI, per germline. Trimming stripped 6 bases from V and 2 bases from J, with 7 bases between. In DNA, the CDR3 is TGTGCCAGCAGGGCAGAAAACACCGGGGAGCTGTTTTTT. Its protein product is CASRAENTGELFF. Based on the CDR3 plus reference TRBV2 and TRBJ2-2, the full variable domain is EPEVTQTPSHQVTQMGQEVILRCVPISNHLYFYWYRQILGQKVEFLVSFYNNEISEKSEIFDDQFSVERPDGSNFTLKIRSTKLEDSAMYFCASRAENTGELFFGEGSRLTVL.

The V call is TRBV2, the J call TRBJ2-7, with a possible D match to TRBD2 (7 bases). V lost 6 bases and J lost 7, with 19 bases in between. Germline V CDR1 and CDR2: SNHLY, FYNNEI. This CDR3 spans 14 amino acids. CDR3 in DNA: TGTGCCAGCAGCGCTAGCGGATCAGGGGTGGAGCAGTACTTC. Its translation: CASSASGSGVEQYF.

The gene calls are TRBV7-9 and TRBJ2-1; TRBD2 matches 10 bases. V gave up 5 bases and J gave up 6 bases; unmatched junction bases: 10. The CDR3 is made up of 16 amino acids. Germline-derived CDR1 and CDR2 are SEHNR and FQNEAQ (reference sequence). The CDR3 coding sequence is TGTGCCAGCAGCCCCAAAGCGGGAGGGTACTTCAATGAGCAGTTCTTC. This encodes CASSPKAGGYFNEQFF.

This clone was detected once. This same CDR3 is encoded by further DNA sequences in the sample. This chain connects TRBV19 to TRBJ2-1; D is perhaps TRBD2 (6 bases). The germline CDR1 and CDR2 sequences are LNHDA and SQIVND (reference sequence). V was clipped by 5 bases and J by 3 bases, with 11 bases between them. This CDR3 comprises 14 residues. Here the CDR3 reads CASSVAGNYNEQFF. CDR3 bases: TGTGCCAGTAGTGTCGCGGGGAACTACAATGAGCAGTTCTTC.